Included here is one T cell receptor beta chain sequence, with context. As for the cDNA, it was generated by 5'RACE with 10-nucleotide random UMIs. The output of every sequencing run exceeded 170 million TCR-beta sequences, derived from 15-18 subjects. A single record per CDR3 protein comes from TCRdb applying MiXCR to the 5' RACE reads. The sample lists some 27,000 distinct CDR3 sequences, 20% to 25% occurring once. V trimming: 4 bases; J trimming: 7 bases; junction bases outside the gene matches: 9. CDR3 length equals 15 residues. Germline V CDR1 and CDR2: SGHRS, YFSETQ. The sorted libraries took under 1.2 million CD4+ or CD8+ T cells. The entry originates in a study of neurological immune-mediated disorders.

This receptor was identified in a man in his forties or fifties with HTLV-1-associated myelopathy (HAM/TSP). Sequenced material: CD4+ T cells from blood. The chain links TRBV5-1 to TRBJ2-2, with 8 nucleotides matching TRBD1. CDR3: CASSGGQVYIGELFF. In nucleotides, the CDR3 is TGCGCCAGCAGCGGGGGACAGGTGTACATCGGGGAGCTGTTTTTT.